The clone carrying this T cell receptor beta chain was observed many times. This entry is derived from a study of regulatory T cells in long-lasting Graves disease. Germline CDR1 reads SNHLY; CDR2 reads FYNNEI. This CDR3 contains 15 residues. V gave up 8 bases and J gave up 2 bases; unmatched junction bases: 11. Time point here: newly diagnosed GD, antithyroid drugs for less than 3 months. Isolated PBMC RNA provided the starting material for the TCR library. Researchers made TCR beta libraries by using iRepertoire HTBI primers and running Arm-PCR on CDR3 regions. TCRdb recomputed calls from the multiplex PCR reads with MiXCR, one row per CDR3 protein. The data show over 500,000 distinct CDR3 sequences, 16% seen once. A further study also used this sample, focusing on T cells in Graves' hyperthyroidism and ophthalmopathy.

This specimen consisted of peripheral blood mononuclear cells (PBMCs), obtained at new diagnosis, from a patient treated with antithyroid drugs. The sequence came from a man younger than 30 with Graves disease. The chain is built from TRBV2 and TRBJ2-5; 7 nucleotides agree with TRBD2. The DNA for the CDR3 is TGTGCCAGCGGGGGGAGGGACTTCCAACAAGAGACCCAGTACTTC. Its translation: CASGGRDFQQETQYF.